These 32 T cell receptor beta chains originate from one sample sequenced in a study of beta chain features in type 1 diabetes. Findings and limits, study-wide: All four CD4+ subsets from Type 1 diabetes patients carried moderately but significantly shorter TCRB CDR3s.

No antigens are known for them. As every portion of the isolated RNA was reverse transcribed, the sequencing read expressed TCRB transcripts. Generated by immunoSEQ multiplex PCR, the TCRdb table keeps only in-frame clones and is missing some. The data hold more than 550,000 clones, with 11% to 15% observed a single time. The sample taken for sequencing was naive CD4+ T cells from blood. These receptors originate from a man aged 18 to 30 with type 1 diabetes.

CDR3 sequence (DNA): TGTGCCAGCAGCTTAGCGTGGGCAGCACACTCTGGAAACACCATATATTTT. This gives the protein CASSLAWAAHSGNTIYF. The V and J genes are TRBV7-9 and TRBJ1-3; D gene ambiguous. The CDR3 sequence is 17 residues long. Germline loops: CDR1 SEHNR, CDR2 FQNEAQ (reference sequence). Trimming cost V 0 bases and J 0 bases, with 12 bases left between them.

This clone has more than one count but fewer than ten. This rearrangement joins TRBV9 to TRBJ1-1, with a possible D match to TRBD1 (5 bases). The germline CDR1 and CDR2 sequences are SGDLS and YYNGEE. This CDR3 contains 16 residues. Trimming left V 0 bases short and J 0 bases short, with 12 bases between. The CDR3: CASSVGVTDMNTEAFF. CDR3 nucleotide sequence: TGTGCCAGCAGCGTAGGCGTGACAGACATGAACACTGAAGCTTTCTTT.

CDR3 sequence: CASSSSPGETQYF. CDR3 nucleotide sequence: TGTGCCAGCTCATCATCCCCCGGGGAGACCCAGTACTTC. The J gene is TRBJ2-5, the V gene TRBV18; D gene unclear. Germline loops: CDR1 KGHSH, CDR2 LQKENI. V was cut by 5 bases and J by 5 bases, with 12 bases left in between. The CDR3 is made up of 13 amino acids.

This clone was seen a few times. This chain connects TRBV18 to TRBJ1-3; D uncertain. In germline, CDR1 is KGHSH, CDR2 LQKENI. This CDR3 has 15 residues. Deletions cut 0 bases from V and 0 bases from J, with 6 bases between. CDR3 bases: TGTGCCAGCTCACCACCGTCATACTCTGGAAACACCATATATTTT. Its translation is CASSPPSYSGNTIYF. The whole variable domain, filled in from reference TRBV18 and TRBJ1-3, reads NAGVMQNPRHLVRRRGQEARLRCSPMKGHSHVYWYRQLPEEGLKFMVYLQKENIIDESGMPKERFSAEFPKEGPSILRIQQVVRGDSAAYFCASSPPSYSGNTIYFGEGSWLTVV.

This clone has just a few counts. The J gene is TRBJ1-1, the V gene TRBV7-9; D possibly corresponds to TRBD1 (5 bases). The CDR3 totals 12 residues. The V end lost 2 bases, the J end lost 6 bases, and 7 bases lay between the germline ends. The V gene's germline CDR1 is SEHNR and CDR2 FQNEAQ (reference sequence). DNA for the CDR3: TGTGCCAGCAGCTTATCGGGGGCTGAAGCTTTCTTT. Amino acid sequence: CASSLSGAEAFF.

The J gene is TRBJ2-3, the V gene TRBV7-3, with TRBD2 matching 9 bases. J gave up 3 bases and V 4 bases, and 8 bases lay outside the gene matches. The CDR3 totals 16 residues. The germline V gene encodes CDR1 SGHTA and CDR2 FQGTGA. The CDR3 DNA reads TGTGCCAGCAGCTCTCAACAGCGGGGGGCGACAGATACGCAGTATTTT. This gives the protein CASSSQQRGATDTQYF.

About this clone itself: The sample carries other DNA sequences with the same CDR3. The chain uses TRBV5-1 and TRBJ2-5, with D hard to call. The V gene's germline CDR1 is SGHRS and CDR2 YFSETQ. The CDR3 has 12 amino acids. Trimming took off 4 bases at V and 5 bases at J, with 9 bases between the two ends. CDR3 coding DNA: TGCGCCAGCAGCCCTCTCCAGGAGACCCAGTACTTC. Its translation is CASSPLQETQYF.

This chain connects TRBV7-9 to TRBJ2-1; D unresolved. V dropped 3 bases and J dropped 8 bases, with 14 bases sitting between them. The CDR3 extends over 14 amino acids. The germline gives CDR1 SEHNR, CDR2 FQNEAQ (reference sequence). The CDR3, as DNA: TGTGCCAGCAGCTTCGCAGGATCATGGGATGAGCAGTTCTTC. Encoded protein: CASSFAGSWDEQFF. The full variable domain, with the rest looked up from reference TRBV7-9 and TRBJ2-1, is DTGVSQNPRHKITKRGQNVTFRCDPISEHNRLYWYRQTLGQGPEFLTYFQNEAQLEKSRLLSDRFSAERPKGSFSTLEIQRTEQGDSAMYLCASSFAGSWDEQFFGPGTRLTVL.

The V call is TRBV28, the J call TRBJ2-7, with D perhaps matching TRBD2 (6 bases). Germline CDR1 and CDR2: MDHEN and SYDVKM. There are 13 residues in the CDR3. V lost 5 bases, J lost 4 bases, and 12 bases lay in between. As DNA, the CDR3 is TGTGCCAGCAGTAGGGCAGGGAGGTACGAGCAGTACTTC. The encoded protein is CASSRAGRYEQYF.

This clone came up a few times. CDR3 residues: CASSPQENTEAFF. The CDR3 DNA is TGTGCCAGCAGTCCTCAGGAGAACACTGAAGCTTTCTTT. The chain links TRBV7-9 to TRBJ1-1; D gene uncertain. The CDR3 loop spans 13 amino acids. The ends were cut back, 6 bases at V and 1 base at J, with 9 bases in the middle. CDR1 is SEHNR, CDR2 FQNEAQ, per germline (reference sequence). The variable domain in full, with the rest retrieved from reference TRBV7-9 and TRBJ1-1, is DTGVSQNPRHKITKRGQNVTFRCDPISEHNRLYWYRQTLGQGPEFLTYFQNEAQLEKSRLLSDRFSAERPKGSFSTLEIQRTEQGDSAMYLCASSPQENTEAFFGQGTRLTVV.

CDR3 loop: CASSPQRLLNTEAFF. CDR3 nucleotide sequence: TGTGCCAGCAGCCCTCAGCGCTTGTTGAACACTGAAGCTTTCTTT. The chain employs TRBV7-9 and TRBJ1-1; D remains unclear. Germline loops: CDR1 SEHNR, CDR2 FQNEAQ (reference sequence). There are 15 residues in the CDR3. V shed 5 bases and J shed 0 bases, with 13 bases lying between them.

This clone came up a few times. The rearrangement links TRBV5-1 to TRBJ2-1, with D perhaps TRBD1 (6 bases). V shed 4 bases and J shed 7 bases, with 18 bases lying between them. The CDR3 extends over 15 amino acids. Germline values: CDR1 SGHRS, CDR2 YFSETQ. CDR3 in DNA: TGCGCCAGCAGCCCCGGACAGTTTGAAGAGAATGAGCAGTTCTTC. Protein product: CASSPGQFEENEQFF.

This clone was observed a few times. J is TRBJ2-3 and V is TRBV18; D uncertain. The CDR3 has 16 amino acids. Trimming pared 2 bases from V and 0 bases from J, leaving 12 bases between. Germline CDR1 reads KGHSH; CDR2 reads LQKENI. The CDR3 nucleotides are TGTGCCAGCTCACCAGGGAAAACGGCTAGCACAGATACGCAGTATTTT. Its protein is CASSPGKTASTDTQYF. Supplemented by reference TRBV18 and TRBJ2-3, the full variable domain reads NAGVMQNPRHLVRRRGQEARLRCSPMKGHSHVYWYRQLPEEGLKFMVYLQKENIIDESGMPKERFSAEFPKEGPSILRIQQVVRGDSAAYFCASSPGKTASTDTQYFGPGTRLTVL.

The gene calls are TRBV7-2 and TRBJ2-5, with D possibly matching TRBD2 (5 bases). CDR1 and CDR2 (germline): SGHTA, FQGNSA. This CDR3 spans 12 amino acids. Deletions cut 5 bases from V and 8 bases from J, with 12 bases between. The CDR3 reads CASSPDSGTQYF. CDR3 nucleotides: TGTGCCAGCAGCCCGGACTCGGGTACCCAGTACTTC.

This clone was seen more than once but under ten times. The chain recombines TRBV27 with TRBJ2-2; 8 bases agree with TRBD1. CDR3 length equals 15 residues. CDR1 and CDR2 (germline): MNHEY, SMNVEV (reference sequence). V lost 6 bases and J lost 5; bases outside the gene matches: 8. CDR3 nucleotides: TGTGCCAGCAGCACCTACAGGGGGAGGACCGGGGAGCTGTTTTTT. It codes for CASSTYRGRTGELFF.

J is TRBJ2-7 and V is TRBV10-2, with D unresolved. The germline V and J ends were trimmed by 1 base and 3 bases, with 7 bases remaining between them. The CDR3 totals 13 residues. Germline V gene data show CDR1 as WSHSY and CDR2 as SAAADI. CDR3 sequence (DNA): TGCGCCAGCAGTGAGTATCGGCACTACGAGCAGTACTTC. This codes for CASSEYRHYEQYF.

The gene calls are TRBV6-5 and TRBJ2-1, with 10 bases aligning to TRBD1. The CDR3 is 13 amino acids. After removal of 6 bases from V and 8 bases from J, the junction contained 4 bases not matched to a gene. Germline CDR1 MNHEY, CDR2 SVGAGI. CDR3 in amino acids: CASSLTGGHEQFF. The CDR3 DNA reads TGTGCCAGCAGCCTGACAGGGGGCCATGAGCAGTTCTTC.

V is TRBV6-6 and J is TRBJ1-1; D gene unclear. The CDR3 covers 14 residues. V gave up 2 bases and J gave up 1 base, with 8 bases separating them. Per germline, CDR1 MNHNY and CDR2 SVGAGI (reference sequence). The CDR3 coding sequence is TGTGCCAGCAGTTACGGGCAGGCGAACACTGAAGCTTTCTTT. It yields the protein CASSYGQANTEAFF.

The V call is TRBV25-1, the J call TRBJ2-1, with a weak D call TRBD2 (6 bases). CDR1 is MGHDK, CDR2 SYGVNS, per germline. Trimming left V 2 bases short and J 8 bases short, with 19 bases between. The CDR3 length is 16 residues. The CDR3 sequence: CASSESPPGSGDEQFF. CDR3 sequence (DNA): TGTGCCAGCAGTGAAAGCCCGCCGGGCTCGGGGGATGAGCAGTTCTTC.

This clone turned up a few times. The same CDR3 arises from other DNA sequences in this sample as well. V and J are TRBV5-4 and TRBJ1-1, with D hard to call. The V end was cut by 4 bases, the J end by 2 bases, with 9 bases between. The length of the CDR3 is 13 residues. CDR1 is SGHNT, CDR2 YYREEE, per germline (reference sequence). Here the CDR3 reads CASSPTENTEAFF. The CDR3 region has the DNA TGTGCCAGCAGCCCTACAGAAAACACTGAAGCTTTCTTT.

This clone showed up just a few times. CDR3 coding DNA: TGTGCCAGCAGTCCACAGACAGGGTCCTCCTACGAGCAGTACTTC. Its protein is CASSPQTGSSYEQYF. The rearrangement links TRBV28 to TRBJ2-7, with TRBD1 matching over 7 bases. The CDR3 consists of 15 residues. Germline trimming cut 5 bases from V and 0 bases from J; bases unmatched to any gene: 7. Germline values: CDR1 MDHEN, CDR2 SYDVKM.

This clone was detected a few times. The chain couples TRBV28 to TRBJ1-1, with no clear D. Germline lookup yields CDR1 MDHEN and CDR2 SYDVKM. Trimming removed 5 bases from V and 1 base from J, with 14 bases in between. This CDR3 contains 15 residues. The chain's CDR3 is CASSEMLRRNTEAFF. CDR3 nucleotides: TGTGCCAGCAGTGAGATGCTTCGGAGGAACACTGAAGCTTTCTTT.

This clone came up a few times. The V call is TRBV27, the J call TRBJ2-1, with unresolved D. The germline V gene encodes CDR1 MNHEY and CDR2 SMNVEV (reference sequence). The CDR3 totals 16 residues. The V and J ends lost 6 bases and 0 bases respectively, with 15 bases between them. CDR3 sequence (DNA): TGTGCCAGCAGCTCCTTTATAACGATCTCCTACAATGAGCAGTTCTTC. Translated: CASSSFITISYNEQFF.

As regards this clone: Other DNA sequences in this sample translate to the same CDR3. The V and J genes are TRBV30 and TRBJ1-3; D call uncertain. Trimming cost V 2 bases and J 4 bases, with 3 bases left between them. CDR1 and CDR2 from the germline V gene are GTSNPN and SVGIG (reference sequence). The CDR3 extends over 11 amino acids. The CDR3 reads CAWSLGNTIYF. The CDR3 DNA is TGTGCCTGGAGTTTAGGAAACACCATATATTTT.

In its sample, this clone was seen a few times. One junction end disagrees with the germline gene, perhaps due to a read error. The chain is built from TRBV7-7 and TRBJ2-5; D is perhaps TRBD2 (5 bases). Germline V lookup: CDR1 SSHAT, CDR2 FNYEAQ (reference sequence). The CDR3 extends over 15 amino acids. CDR3 amino acids: CASSLGRHRQETQYF. CDR3 coding DNA: TGTGCTAGCAGCTTAGGGAGACATCGCCAAGAGACCCAGTACTTC.

This clone was counted between two and nine times. The chain links TRBV4-3 to TRBJ1-1; 7 nucleotides line up with TRBD1. The ends lost 5 bases at V and 5 bases at J; junction bases unmatched: 11. The CDR3 has 15 amino acids. The germline V gene encodes CDR1 LGHNA and CDR2 YSLEER. DNA of the CDR3: TGCGCCAGCAGCACAGGACAGGTAAGGAGGACTGAAGCTTTCTTT. It codes for CASSTGQVRRTEAFF.

The chain couples TRBV5-1 to TRBJ2-1, with no clear D. V was trimmed by 2 bases and J by 7 bases, leaving 16 bases between them. This CDR3 has 15 residues. The germline gives CDR1 SGHRS, CDR2 YFSETQ. In nucleotides, the CDR3 is TGCGCCAGCAGCTTCACCCCTTGGGTCAAAAATGAGCAGTTCTTC. Translating gives CASSFTPWVKNEQFF.

This clone was observed a handful of times. This chain joins TRBV28 and TRBJ2-7; 11 nucleotides match TRBD1. The CDR3 loop spans 15 amino acids. Germline V CDR1 and CDR2: MDHEN, SYDVKM. V lost 3 bases and J lost 5; bases outside the gene matches: 6. Written as DNA, the CDR3 is TGTGCCAGCAGTTTGGACAGGGGGCTCGTCCACGAGCAGTACTTC. Its translation: CASSLDRGLVHEQYF.

This clone showed up just a few times. The chain employs TRBV29-1 and TRBJ2-1, with TRBD1 matching 8 bases. This CDR3 has 16 amino acids. Germline loops: CDR1 SQVTM, CDR2 ANQGSEA. V shed 1 base, J shed 12 bases, and the junction held 17 bases outside the gene matches. The CDR3 region is CSVEALGQGPRSGQFF. The CDR3 bases are TGCAGCGTTGAAGCCCTAGGACAGGGCCCGAGAAGTGGGCAGTTCTTC.

This clone was detected only a few times. This chain links TRBV28 with TRBJ2-7, with 7 bases matching TRBD1. The CDR3 extends over 13 amino acids. The V gene's germline CDR1 is MDHEN and CDR2 SYDVKM. Trimming took 5 bases from V and 0 from J; bases not matched to a gene: 1. The chain's CDR3 is CASSRDSSYEQYF. The DNA for the CDR3 is TGTGCCAGCAGTCGGGACAGCTCCTACGAGCAGTACTTC.

CDR3 sequence reads: CASSEGGGTGTEAFF. CDR3 nucleotides: TGTGCCAGCAGTGAGGGAGGGGGCACGGGCACTGAAGCTTTCTTT. The chain employs TRBV28 and TRBJ1-1; 7 bases align to TRBD1. The germline CDR1 and CDR2 sequences are MDHEN and SYDVKM. V lost 5 bases to trimming and J lost 4 bases; unmatched junction nucleotides: 10. The CDR3 has 15 amino acids.

This clone was detected only a few times. V gene TRBV29-1 combines with J gene TRBJ2-6; 9 bases match TRBD1. V trimming: 7 bases; J trimming: 0 bases; junction bases outside the gene matches: 13. The CDR3 runs to 18 residues. CDR1 and CDR2 from the germline V gene are SQVTM and ANQGSEA. CDR3 nucleotides: TGCAGCGGTGGTTTTAGGGACAGGGTCCTCTCTGGGGCCAACGTCCTGACTTTC. As protein: CSGGFRDRVLSGANVLTF.